One sample yielded the 4 T cell receptor beta chains listed below, sequenced in a study of T-cell memory formation after mild COVID-19 (dated by TCRdb to 2020 to 2022). Library prep was done by 5' RACE. Sequencing was performed on an Illumina NovaSeq 6000. TCRdb's own reprocessing of the public reads used fastp at Q25 and MiXCR and kept productive beta chains. CDR3 protein duplicates are merged, each entry listing the most common genes and DNA. This sample holds 350,000 to 400,000 distinct CDR3 sequences; roughly an eighth were observed only once. Clones ranked in the top ten supply about 20% of the sample. The sample consisted of PBMCs or a T cell subset sorted from them (not recorded which). These receptors originate from a man aged 18 to 29 who had mild COVID-19 (a few samples of this study predate the infection). The sample titles of this study are shuffled in the database, so cell type and time point are left out; the donor was told from shared clones.

The sample holds a few counts of this clonotype. This sequence joins TRBV12-3 or TRBV12-4 and TRBJ2-7; a weak D match, TRBD1 (7 bases). This CDR3 is built from 12 residues. The germline V and J ends were trimmed by 6 bases and 7 bases, with 13 bases remaining between them. Here the CDR3 reads CASRGGTAEQYF. DNA of the CDR3: TGTGCCAGCAGAGGGGGGACAGCAGAGCAGTACTTC.

This clonotype was seen only a few times. V gene TRBV6-5 combines with J gene TRBJ2-7; 8 bases match TRBD1. With 0 bases clipped from V and 6 bases from J, the junction kept 1 base outside the gene matches. The V gene's germline CDR1 is MNHEY and CDR2 SVGAGI. The CDR3 runs to 13 residues. The CDR3 loop reads CASSYSGQGEQYV. As DNA, the CDR3 is TGTGCCAGCAGTTACTCAGGACAGGGCGAGCAGTACGTC.

This clonotype was seen at least ten times. In DNA, the CDR3 is TGCGCCAGCAGCCCCAACGGAGGCCAGAGCAATCAGCCCCAGCATTTT. It yields the protein CASSPNGGQSNQPQHF. This chain uses TRBV5-1 with TRBJ1-5, with no clear D. Looked up from germline, CDR1 is SGHRS and CDR2 is YFSETQ. The CDR3 has 16 residues. V was cut by 4 bases and J by 1 base, with 15 bases left in between.

This clonotype appeared a few times. The chain couples TRBV7-9 to TRBJ2-1, with D unresolved. The germline V gene encodes CDR1 SEHNR and CDR2 FQNEAQ (reference sequence). Trimming removed 4 bases at V and 10 bases at J, with 14 bases between. The CDR3 is 13 amino acids. DNA for the CDR3: TGTGCCAGCAGCTATGCGGCAGCCCAAGAGCAGTTCTTC. Protein product: CASSYAAAQEQFF.